This TCR beta chain appears in the sequencing data of a study of cytomegalovirus exposure and HLA in healthy donors. Study-wide results and caveats: 87-base-pair reads could not separate some V segments, including TRBV6-2 and TRBV6-3. Segments of the TCR beta V type were, in most cases, productive about 87% or about 30% of the time in an earlier analysis. The investigators catalogued 150 to 200 TCR beta chains as cytomegalovirus-associated.

The CDR3 contains 21 residues. Trimming shortened V by 4 bases and J by 6 bases, and 36 bases separated the two germline ends. From germline, CDR1 is LNHDA and CDR2 SQIVND (reference sequence). A multiplex PCR was run with 60 Vbeta primers and 13 Jbeta primers. Profiled with immunoSEQ multiplex PCR; TCRdb holds only in-frame clones, not every one. The table includes approximately 110,000 clones, 65% to 80% detected once. With regard to this clone: No antigen is known for it.

This receptor was identified in a man aged 30 to 39 in good health and CMV-seropositive. Sequencing was carried out using PBMCs. V and J are TRBV19 and TRBJ1-2; perhaps TRBD1 as D (5 bases). The CDR3 reads CASSSGISIRVNRPPNDGYTF. The CDR3, as DNA: TGTGCCAGTAGTAGTGGCATATCTATCAGGGTAAATAGACCCCCGAACGATGGCTACACCTTC.